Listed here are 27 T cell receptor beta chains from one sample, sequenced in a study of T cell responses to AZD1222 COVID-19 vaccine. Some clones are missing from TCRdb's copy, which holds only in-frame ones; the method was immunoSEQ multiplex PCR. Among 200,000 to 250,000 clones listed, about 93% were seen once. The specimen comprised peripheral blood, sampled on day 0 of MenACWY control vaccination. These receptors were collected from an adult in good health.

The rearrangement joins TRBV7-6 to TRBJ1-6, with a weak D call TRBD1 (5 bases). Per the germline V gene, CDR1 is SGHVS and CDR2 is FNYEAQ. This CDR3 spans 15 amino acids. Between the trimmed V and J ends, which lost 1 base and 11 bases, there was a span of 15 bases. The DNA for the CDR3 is TGTGCCAGCAGCTTAGATCGGGACCCTTTCACACCCCTCCACTTT. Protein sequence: CASSLDRDPFTPLHF.

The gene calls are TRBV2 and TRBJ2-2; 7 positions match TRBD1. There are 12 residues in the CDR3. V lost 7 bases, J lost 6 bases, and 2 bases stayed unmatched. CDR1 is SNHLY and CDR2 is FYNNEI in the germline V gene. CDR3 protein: CASNRGPGELFF. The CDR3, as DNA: TGTGCCAGCAACAGGGGACCCGGGGAGCTGTTTTTT.

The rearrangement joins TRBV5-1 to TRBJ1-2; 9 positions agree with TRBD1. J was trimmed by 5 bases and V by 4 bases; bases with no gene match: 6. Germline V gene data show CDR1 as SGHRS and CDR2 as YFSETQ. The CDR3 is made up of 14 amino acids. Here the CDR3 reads CASSPGQGVYGYTF. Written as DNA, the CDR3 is TGCGCCAGCAGCCCGGGACAGGGAGTTTATGGCTACACCTTC. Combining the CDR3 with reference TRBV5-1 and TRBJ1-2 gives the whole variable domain KAGVTQTPRYLIKTRGQQVTLSCSPISGHRSVSWYQQTPGQGLQFLFEYFSETQRNKGNFPGRFSGRQFSNSRSEMNVSTLELGDSALYLCASSPGQGVYGYTFGSGTRLTVV.

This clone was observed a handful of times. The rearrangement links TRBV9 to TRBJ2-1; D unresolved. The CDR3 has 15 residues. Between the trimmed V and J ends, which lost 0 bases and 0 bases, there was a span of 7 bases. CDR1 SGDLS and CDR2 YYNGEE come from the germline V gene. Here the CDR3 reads CASSVDVVSYNEQFF. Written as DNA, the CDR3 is TGTGCCAGCAGCGTAGATGTGGTCTCCTACAATGAGCAGTTCTTC.

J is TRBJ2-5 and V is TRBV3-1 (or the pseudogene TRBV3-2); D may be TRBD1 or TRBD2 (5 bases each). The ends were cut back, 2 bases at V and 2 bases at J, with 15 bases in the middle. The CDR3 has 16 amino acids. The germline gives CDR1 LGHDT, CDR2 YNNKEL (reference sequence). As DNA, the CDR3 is TGTGCCAGCAGCCAAACCCGGGGCACCACTCAAGAGACCCAGTACTTC. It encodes CASSQTRGTTQETQYF.

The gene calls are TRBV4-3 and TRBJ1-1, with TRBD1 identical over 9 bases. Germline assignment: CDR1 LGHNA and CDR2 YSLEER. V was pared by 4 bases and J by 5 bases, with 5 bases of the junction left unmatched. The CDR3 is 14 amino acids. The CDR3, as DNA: TGCGCCAGCAGCCTATCTGGACAGGGGACTGAAGCTTTCTTT. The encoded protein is CASSLSGQGTEAFF.

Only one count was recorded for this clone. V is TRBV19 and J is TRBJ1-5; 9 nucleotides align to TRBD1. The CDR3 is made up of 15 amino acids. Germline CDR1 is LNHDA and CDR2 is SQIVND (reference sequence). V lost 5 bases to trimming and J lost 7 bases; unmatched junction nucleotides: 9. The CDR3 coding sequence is TGTGCCAGTAGTGTCGGACAGGGGAGCGGCCAGCCCCAGCATTTT. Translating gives CASSVGQGSGQPQHF.

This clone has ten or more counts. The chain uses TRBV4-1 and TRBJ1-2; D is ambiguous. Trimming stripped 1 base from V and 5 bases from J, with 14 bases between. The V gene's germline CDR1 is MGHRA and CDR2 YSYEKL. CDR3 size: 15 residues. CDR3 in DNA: TGCGCCAGCAGCCAAGCCACACCGAGGAAGTATGGCTACACCTTC. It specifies CASSQATPRKYGYTF.

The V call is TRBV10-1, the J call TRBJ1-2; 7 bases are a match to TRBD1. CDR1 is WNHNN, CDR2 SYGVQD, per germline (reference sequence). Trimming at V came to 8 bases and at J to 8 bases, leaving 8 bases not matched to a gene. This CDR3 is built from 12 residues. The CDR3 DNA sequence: TGCGCCAGCCTAAGAACCAGGGGGGGCTACACCTTC. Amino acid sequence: CASLRTRGGYTF.

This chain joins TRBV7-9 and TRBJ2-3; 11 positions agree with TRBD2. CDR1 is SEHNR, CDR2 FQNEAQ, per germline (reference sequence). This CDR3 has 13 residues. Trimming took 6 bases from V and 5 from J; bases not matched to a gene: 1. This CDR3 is CASRGTSGDTQYF. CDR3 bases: TGTGCCAGCAGGGGGACTAGCGGAGATACGCAGTATTTT.

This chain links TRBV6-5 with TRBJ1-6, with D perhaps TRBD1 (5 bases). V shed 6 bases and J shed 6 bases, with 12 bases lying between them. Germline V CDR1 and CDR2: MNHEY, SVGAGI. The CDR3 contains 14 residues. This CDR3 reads CASREGLSNSPLHF. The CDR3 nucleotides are TGTGCCAGCAGGGAGGGACTATCTAATTCACCCCTCCACTTT.

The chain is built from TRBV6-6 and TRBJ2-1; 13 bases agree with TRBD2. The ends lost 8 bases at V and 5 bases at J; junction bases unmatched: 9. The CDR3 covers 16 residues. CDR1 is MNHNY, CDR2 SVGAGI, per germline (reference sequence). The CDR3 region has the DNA TGTGCCAGCTCCTGGACTAGCGGGGGTTCGAACAATGAGCAGTTCTTC. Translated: CASSWTSGGSNNEQFF.

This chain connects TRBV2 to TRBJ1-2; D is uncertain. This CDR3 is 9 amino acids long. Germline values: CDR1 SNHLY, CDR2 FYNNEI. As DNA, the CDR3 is TGTGCGACCGACTATGGCTACACCTTC. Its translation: CATDYGYTF.

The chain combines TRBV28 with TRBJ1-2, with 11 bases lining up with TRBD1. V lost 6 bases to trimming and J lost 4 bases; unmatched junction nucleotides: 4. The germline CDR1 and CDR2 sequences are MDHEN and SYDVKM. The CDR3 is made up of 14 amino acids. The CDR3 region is CASSQGTGGYGYTF. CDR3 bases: TGTGCCAGCAGCCAAGGGACAGGGGGCTATGGCTACACCTTC.

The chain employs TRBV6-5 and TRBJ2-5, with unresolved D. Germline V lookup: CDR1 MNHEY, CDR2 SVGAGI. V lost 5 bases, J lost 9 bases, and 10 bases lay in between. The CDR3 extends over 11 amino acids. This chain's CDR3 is CASSTTAAQYF. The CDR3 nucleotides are TGTGCCAGCAGTACCACCGCGGCCCAGTACTTC.

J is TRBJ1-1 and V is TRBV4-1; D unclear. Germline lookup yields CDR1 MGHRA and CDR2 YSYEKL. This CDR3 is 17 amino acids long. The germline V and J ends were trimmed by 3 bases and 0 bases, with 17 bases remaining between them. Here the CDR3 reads CASSHHLSGGMNTEAFF. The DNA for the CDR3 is TGCGCCAGCAGCCATCACCTCTCGGGAGGCATGAACACTGAAGCTTTCTTT.

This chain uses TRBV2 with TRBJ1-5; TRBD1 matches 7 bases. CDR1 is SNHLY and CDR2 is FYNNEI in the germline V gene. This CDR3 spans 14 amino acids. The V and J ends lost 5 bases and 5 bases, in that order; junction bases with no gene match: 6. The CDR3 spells CASSPGQTHQPQHF. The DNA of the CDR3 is TGTGCCAGCAGTCCGGGACAGACCCATCAGCCCCAGCATTTT.

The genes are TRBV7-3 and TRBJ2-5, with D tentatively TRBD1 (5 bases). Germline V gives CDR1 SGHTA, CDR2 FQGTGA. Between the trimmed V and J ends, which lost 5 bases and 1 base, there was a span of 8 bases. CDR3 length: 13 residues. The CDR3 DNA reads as TGTGCCAGCAGCAAAGGGGCCCAAGAGACCCAGTACTTC. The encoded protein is CASSKGAQETQYF. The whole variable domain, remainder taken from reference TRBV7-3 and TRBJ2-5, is GAGVSQTPSNKVTEKGKYVELRCDPISGHTALYWYRQSLGQGPEFLIYFQGTGAADDSGLPNDRFFAVRPEGSVSTLKIQRTERGDSAVYLCASSKGAQETQYFGPGTRLLVL.

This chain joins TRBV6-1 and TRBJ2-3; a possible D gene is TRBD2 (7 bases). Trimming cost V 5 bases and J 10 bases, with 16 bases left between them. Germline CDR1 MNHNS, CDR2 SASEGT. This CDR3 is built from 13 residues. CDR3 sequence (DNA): TGTGCCAGCAGTCAACGGGGGGCGGGGGCGCAGTATTTT. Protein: CASSQRGAGAQYF.

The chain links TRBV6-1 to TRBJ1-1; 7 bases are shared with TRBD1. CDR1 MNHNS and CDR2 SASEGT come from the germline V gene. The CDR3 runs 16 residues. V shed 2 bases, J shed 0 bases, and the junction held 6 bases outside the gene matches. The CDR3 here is CASSEPQGGMNTEAFF. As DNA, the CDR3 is TGTGCCAGCAGTGAACCCCAGGGGGGCATGAACACTGAAGCTTTCTTT.

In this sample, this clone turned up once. The CDR3 spells CATTSGLLAKNIQYF. In DNA form, the CDR3 reads TGTGCCACAACTAGCGGACTCCTAGCCAAAAACATTCAGTACTTC. The J gene is TRBJ2-4, the V gene TRBV6-5, with 8 bases that match TRBD2. Germline CDR1 is MNHEY and CDR2 is SVGAGI. V shed 10 bases and J 0 bases; nucleotides not matched to a gene: 8. The CDR3 contains 15 residues.

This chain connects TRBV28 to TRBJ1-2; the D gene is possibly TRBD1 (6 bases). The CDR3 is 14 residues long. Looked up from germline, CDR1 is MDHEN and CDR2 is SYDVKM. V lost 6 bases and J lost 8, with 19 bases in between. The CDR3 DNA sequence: TGTGCCAGCAGGAATCAACGACAGGTAGAGGGCTACACCTTC. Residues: CASRNQRQVEGYTF.

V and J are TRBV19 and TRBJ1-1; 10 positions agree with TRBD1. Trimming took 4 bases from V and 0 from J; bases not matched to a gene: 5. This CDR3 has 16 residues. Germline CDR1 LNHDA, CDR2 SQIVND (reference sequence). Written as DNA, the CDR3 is TGTGCCAGTAGTACCCCGGGACAGGGGATGAACACTGAAGCTTTCTTT. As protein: CASSTPGQGMNTEAFF.

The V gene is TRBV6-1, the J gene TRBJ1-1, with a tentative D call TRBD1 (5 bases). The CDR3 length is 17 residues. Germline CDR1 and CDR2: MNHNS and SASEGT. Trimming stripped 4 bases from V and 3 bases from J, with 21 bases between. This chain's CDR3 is CASSVGWAGSYDTEAFF. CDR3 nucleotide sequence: TGTGCCAGCAGTGTAGGATGGGCAGGGAGTTATGACACTGAAGCTTTCTTT.

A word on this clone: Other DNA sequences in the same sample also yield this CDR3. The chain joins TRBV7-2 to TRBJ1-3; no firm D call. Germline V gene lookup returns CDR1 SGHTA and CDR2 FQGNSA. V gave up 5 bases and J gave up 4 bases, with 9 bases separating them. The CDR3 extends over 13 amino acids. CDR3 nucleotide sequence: TGTGCCAGCAGCGCTCTACAGGGAAACACCATATATTTT. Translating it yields CASSALQGNTIYF.

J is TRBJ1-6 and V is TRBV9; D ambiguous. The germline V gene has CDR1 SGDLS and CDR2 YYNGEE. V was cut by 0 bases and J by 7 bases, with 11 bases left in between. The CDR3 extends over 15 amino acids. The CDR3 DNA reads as TGTGCCAGCAGCGTAGGGGCCATGAACAATTCACCCCTCCACTTT. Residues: CASSVGAMNNSPLHF.

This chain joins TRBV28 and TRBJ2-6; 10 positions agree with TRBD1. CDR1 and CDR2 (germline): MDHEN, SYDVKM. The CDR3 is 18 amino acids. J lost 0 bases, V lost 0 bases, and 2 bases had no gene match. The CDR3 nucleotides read TGTGCCAGCAGTTTATGGGGACAGGGGAGCTCTGGGGCCAACGTCCTGACTTTC. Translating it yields CASSLWGQGSSGANVLTF.